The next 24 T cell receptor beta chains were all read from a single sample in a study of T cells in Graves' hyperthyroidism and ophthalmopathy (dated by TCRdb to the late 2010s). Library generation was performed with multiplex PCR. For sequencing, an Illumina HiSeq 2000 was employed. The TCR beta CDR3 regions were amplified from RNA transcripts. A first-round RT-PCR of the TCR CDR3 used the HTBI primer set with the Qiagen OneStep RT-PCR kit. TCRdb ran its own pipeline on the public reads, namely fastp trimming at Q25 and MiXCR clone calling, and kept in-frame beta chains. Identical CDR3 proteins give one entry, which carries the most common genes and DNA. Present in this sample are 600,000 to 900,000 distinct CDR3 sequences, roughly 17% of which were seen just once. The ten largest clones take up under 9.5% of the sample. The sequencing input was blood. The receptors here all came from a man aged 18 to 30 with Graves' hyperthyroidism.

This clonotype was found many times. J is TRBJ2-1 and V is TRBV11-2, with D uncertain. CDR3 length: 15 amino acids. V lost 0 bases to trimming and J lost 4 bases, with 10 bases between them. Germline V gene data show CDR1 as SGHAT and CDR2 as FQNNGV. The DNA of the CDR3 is TGTGCCAGCAGCTTAGATGAAACGGCGTACAATGAGCAGTTCTTC. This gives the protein CASSLDETAYNEQFF. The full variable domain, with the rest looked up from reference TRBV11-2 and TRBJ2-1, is EAGVAQSPRYKIIEKRQSVAFWCNPISGHATLYWYQQILGQGPKLLIQFQNNGVVDDSQLPKDRFSAERLKGVDSTLKIQPAKLEDSAVYLCASSLDETAYNEQFFGPGTRLTVL.

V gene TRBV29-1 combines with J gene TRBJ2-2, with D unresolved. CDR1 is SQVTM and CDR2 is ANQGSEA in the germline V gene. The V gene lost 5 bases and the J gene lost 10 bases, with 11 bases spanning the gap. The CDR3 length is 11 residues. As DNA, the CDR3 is TGCAGCGTTCTTGACAAGTCGGAGCTGTTTTTT. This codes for CSVLDKSELFF.

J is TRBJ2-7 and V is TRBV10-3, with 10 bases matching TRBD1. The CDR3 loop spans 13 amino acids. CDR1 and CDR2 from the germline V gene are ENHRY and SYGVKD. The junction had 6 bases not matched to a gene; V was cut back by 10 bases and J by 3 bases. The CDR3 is CATSGQGDYEQYF. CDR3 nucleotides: TGTGCCACCAGCGGACAGGGGGACTACGAGCAGTACTTC.

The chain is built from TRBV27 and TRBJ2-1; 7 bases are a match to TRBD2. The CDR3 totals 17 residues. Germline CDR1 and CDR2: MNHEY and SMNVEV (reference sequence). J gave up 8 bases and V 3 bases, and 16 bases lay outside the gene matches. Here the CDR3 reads CASSFGELGRASDEQFF. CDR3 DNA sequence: TGTGCCAGCAGTTTCGGCGAGTTAGGGAGGGCCTCCGATGAGCAGTTCTTC.

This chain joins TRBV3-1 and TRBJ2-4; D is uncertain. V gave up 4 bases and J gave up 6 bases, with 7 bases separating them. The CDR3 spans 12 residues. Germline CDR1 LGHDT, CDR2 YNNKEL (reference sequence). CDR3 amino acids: CASSRAGNIQYF. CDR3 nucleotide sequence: TGTGCCAGCAGCCGGGCCGGAAACATTCAGTACTTC.

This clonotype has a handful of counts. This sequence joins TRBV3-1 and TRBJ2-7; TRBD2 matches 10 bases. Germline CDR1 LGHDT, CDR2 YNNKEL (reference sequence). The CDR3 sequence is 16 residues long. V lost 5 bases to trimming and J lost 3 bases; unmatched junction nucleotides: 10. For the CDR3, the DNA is TGTGCCAGCAGCAAACGTTCTAGCGGGAGTTTCTACGAGCAGTACTTC. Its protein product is CASSKRSSGSFYEQYF.

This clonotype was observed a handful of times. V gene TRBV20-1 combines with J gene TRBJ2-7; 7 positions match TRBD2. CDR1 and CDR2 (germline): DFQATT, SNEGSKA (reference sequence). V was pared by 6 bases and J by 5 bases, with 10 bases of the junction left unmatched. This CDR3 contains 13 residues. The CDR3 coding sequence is TGCAGTGCCGTGGGGGGGGACGGAGACGAGCAGTACTTC. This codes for CSAVGGDGDEQYF.

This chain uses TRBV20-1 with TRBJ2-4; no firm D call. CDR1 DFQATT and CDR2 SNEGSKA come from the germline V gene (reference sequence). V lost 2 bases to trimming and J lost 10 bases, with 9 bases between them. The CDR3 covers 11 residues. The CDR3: CSARPWGIQYF. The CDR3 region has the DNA TGCAGTGCTAGACCTTGGGGAATTCAGTACTTC.

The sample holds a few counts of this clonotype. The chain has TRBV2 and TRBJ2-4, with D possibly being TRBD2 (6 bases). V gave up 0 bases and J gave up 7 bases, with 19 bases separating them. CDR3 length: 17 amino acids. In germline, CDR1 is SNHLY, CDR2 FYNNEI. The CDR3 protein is CASSEARLGSFGNIQYF. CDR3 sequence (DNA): TGTGCCAGCAGTGAAGCACGACTAGGCTCGTTTGGGAACATTCAGTACTTC.

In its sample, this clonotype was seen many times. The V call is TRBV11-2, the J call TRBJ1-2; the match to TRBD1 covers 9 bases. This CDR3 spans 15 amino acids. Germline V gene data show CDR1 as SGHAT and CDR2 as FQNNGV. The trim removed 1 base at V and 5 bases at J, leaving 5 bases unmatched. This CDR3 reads CASSLAGQGGYGYTF. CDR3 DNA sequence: TGTGCCAGCAGCTTAGCGGGACAGGGAGGATATGGCTACACCTTC.

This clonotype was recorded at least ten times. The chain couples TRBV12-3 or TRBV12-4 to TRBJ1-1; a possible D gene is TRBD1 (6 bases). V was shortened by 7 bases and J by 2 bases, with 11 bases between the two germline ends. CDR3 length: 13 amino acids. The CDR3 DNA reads TGTGCCAGCACCTTACAGGGAAACACTGAAGCTTTCTTT. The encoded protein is CASTLQGNTEAFF.

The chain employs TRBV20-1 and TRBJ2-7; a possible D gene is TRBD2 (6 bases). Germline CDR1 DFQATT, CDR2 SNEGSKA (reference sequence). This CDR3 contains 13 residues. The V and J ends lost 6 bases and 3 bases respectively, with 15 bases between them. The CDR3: CSAHIREHYEQYF. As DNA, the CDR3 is TGCAGTGCCCATATACGGGAGCACTACGAGCAGTACTTC.

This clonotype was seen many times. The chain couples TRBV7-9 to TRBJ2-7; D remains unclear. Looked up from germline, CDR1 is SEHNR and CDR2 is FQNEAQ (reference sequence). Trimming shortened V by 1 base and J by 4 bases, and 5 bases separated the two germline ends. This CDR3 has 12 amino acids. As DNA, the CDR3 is TGTGCCAGCAGCTTAGGCCAATACGAGCAGTACTTC. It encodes CASSLGQYEQYF.

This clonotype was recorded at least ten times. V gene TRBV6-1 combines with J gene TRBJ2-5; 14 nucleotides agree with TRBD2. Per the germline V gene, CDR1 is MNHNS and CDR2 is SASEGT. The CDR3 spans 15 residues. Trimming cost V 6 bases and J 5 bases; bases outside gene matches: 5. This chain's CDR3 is CASSRGLAGVETQYF. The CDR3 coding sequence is TGTGCCAGCAGCCGGGGACTAGCGGGAGTCGAGACCCAGTACTTC.

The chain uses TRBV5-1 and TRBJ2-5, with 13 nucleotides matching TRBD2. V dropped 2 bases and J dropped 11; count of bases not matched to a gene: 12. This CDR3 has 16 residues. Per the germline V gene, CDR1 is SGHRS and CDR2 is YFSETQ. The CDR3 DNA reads TGCGCCAGCAGCTTTTCTCGGACTAGCGGGAGTGAGAAACAGTACTTC. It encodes CASSFSRTSGSEKQYF. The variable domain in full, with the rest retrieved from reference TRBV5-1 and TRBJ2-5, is KAGVTQTPRYLIKTRGQQVTLSCSPISGHRSVSWYQQTPGQGLQFLFEYFSETQRNKGNFPGRFSGRQFSNSRSEMNVSTLELGDSALYLCASSFSRTSGSEKQYFGPGTRLLVL.

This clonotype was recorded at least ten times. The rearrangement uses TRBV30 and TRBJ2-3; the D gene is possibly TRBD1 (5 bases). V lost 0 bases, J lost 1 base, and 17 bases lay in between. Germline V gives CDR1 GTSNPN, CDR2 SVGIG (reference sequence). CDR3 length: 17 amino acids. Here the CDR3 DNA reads TGTGCCTGGAGTGTAAATTTGGGGCAGCCCCGCACAGATACGCAGTATTTT. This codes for CAWSVNLGQPRTDTQYF.

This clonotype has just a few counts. The CDR3 loop is CASSLSLDWNNEQFF. CDR3 DNA sequence: TGTGCCAGCTCACTCTCGTTGGACTGGAACAATGAGCAGTTCTTC. The chain carries TRBV18 and TRBJ2-1; perhaps TRBD2 as D (5 bases). CDR1 and CDR2 (germline): KGHSH, LQKENI. This CDR3 comprises 15 residues. The V end was cut by 4 bases, the J end by 5 bases, with 15 bases between. Together with reference TRBV18 and TRBJ2-1, the CDR3 gives the full variable domain: NAGVMQNPRHLVRRRGQEARLRCSPMKGHSHVYWYRQLPEEGLKFMVYLQKENIIDESGMPKERFSAEFPKEGPSILRIQQVVRGDSAAYFCASSLSLDWNNEQFFGPGTRLTVL.

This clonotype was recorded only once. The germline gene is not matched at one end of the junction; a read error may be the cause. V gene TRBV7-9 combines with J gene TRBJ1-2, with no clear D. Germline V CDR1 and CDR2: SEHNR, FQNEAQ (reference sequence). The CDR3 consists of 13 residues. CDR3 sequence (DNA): TGTGTCAGCAGCGATGATATGGATCATGGCTACACCTTC. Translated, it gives CVSSDDMDHGYTF.

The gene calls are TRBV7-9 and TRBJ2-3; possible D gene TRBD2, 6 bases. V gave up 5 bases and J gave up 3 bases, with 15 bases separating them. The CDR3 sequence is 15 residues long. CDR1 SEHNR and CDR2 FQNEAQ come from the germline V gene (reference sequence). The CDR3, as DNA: TGTGCCAGCAGCCACGGCGGGGTGGGGACAGATACGCAGTATTTT. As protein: CASSHGGVGTDTQYF.

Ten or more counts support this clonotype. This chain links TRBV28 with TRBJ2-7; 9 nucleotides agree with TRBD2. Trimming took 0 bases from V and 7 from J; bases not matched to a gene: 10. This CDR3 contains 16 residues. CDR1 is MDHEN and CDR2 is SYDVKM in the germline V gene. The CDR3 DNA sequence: TGTGCCAGCAGTTTATGGACTAGCGGATATCTGGGGGAGCAGTACTTC. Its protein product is CASSLWTSGYLGEQYF.

The CDR3 nucleotides read TGTGCCAGTGGGGGCGGGACAAACTACGAGCAGTACTTC. Residues: CASGGGTNYEQYF. The chain employs TRBV28 and TRBJ2-7, with D perhaps TRBD1 or TRBD2 (6 bases each). Trimming shortened V by 9 bases and J by 3 bases, and 15 bases separated the two germline ends. CDR1 and CDR2 from the germline V gene are MDHEN and SYDVKM. The CDR3 is 13 residues long.

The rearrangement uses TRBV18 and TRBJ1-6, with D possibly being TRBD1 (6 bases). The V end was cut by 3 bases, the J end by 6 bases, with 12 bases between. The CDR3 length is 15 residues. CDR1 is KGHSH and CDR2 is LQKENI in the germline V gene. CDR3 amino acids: CASSPQQGVNSPLHF. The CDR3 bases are TGTGCCAGCTCACCTCAACAGGGTGTTAATTCACCCCTCCACTTT.

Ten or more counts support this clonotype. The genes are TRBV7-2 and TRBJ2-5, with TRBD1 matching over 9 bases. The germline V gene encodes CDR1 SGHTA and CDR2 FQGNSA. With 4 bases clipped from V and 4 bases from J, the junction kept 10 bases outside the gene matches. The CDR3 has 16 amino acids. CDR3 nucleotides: TGTGCCAGCAGCTCGCCCCGGGACAGGGTATCAGAGACCCAGTACTTC. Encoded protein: CASSSPRDRVSETQYF.

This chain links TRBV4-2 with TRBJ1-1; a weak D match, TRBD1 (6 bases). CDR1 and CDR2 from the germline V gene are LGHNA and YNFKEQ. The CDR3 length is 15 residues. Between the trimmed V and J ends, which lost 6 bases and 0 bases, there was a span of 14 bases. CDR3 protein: CASRASTGMNTEAFF. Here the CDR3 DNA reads TGTGCCAGCAGGGCTAGCACAGGGATGAACACTGAAGCTTTCTTT.